This T cell receptor beta chain was captured by sequencing in a study of human T cells and chemical hapten exposure. The time point was: patch test 2, 6 weeks after DPC sensitization. Treatment: therapeutic diphenylcyclopropenone sensitization with weekly scalp DPC. Study-level findings and limits: Having alopecia, the donors may differ immunologically from healthy people. DPC sensitization did not alter TCRs above 1 in 1000 frequency.

TCRdb itself ran the RACE reads through MiXCR, one entry per CDR3 protein. The sample holds 90,000 to 110,000 distinct CDR3 sequences, about a tenth seen once. V dropped 3 bases and J dropped 11; count of bases not matched to a gene: 4. Germline CDR1 is SGHAT and CDR2 is FQNNGV. This CDR3 region has 12 residues. This clonotype was seen ten or more times. The target antigen is unknown. This rearrangement joins TRBV11-2 to TRBJ1-3, with 7 positions matching TRBD1. The receptor was derived from a middle-aged woman with alopecia areata. Some clones in this sample may be carry-over from other donors' samples. The input for sequencing was whole blood, taken in connection with sensitization to the hapten diphenylcyclopropenone (DPC). The CDR3 is CASSFGQAAIYF. The CDR3 DNA sequence: TGTGCCAGCAGCTTCGGACAGGCCGCCATATATTTT.